This TCR beta chain was found in a study of blood T cells in healthy people across ages. Isolated per sample were at least 7 million PBMCs. CDR1 and CDR2 from the germline V gene are MNHEY and SVGAGI. The CDR3 has 15 residues. The trim removed 6 bases at V and 9 bases at J, leaving 14 bases unmatched. A second PCR of 7 to 11 cycles used a sample-barcoded 5' primer and a J-beta primer mix. Every cDNA molecule bore a tag from a template-switch adaptor containing 12 random nucleotides. One entry per CDR3 protein results from TCRdb running MiXCR on the 5' RACE reads. The sample shows about 1.8 million distinct CDR3 sequences, about 50% of them seen only once.

The sequencing sample was made of blood. This TCR was recovered from a woman aged 40 to 50 in good health. The chain carries TRBV6-5 and TRBJ2-1, with 7 bases lining up with TRBD1. The CDR3: CASSPTPTGRREQFF. The CDR3 DNA reads as TGTGCCAGCAGCCCGACGCCGACAGGGAGACGTGAGCAGTTCTTC.